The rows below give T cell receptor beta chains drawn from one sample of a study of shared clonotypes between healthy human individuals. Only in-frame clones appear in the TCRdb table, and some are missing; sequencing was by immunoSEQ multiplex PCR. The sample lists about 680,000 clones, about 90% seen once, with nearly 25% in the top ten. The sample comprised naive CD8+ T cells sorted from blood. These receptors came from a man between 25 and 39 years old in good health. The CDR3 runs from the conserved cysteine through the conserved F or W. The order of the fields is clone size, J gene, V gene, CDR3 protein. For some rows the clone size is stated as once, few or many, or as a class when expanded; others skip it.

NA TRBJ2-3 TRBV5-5 CASSHGGHTQYF
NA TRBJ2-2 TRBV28 CASGLAGTVTGELFF
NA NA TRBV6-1 CASSEATGTQYF
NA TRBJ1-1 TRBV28 CASKSRDRGSDTEAFF
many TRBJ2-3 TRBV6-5 CASSLAGGPTDTQYF
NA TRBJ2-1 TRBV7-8 CASSSSVGLALYEQFF
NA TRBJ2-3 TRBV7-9 CASSLALSGDSSTDTQYF
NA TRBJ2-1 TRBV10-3 CAISEVGSGTTYNEQFF
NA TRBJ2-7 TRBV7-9 CASSGDGLAGYEQYF
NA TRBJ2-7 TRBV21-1 CASTTSPDSYYEQYF
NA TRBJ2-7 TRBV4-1 CASSHGGGGSYEQYF
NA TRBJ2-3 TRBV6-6 CASSYGRFSTDTQYF
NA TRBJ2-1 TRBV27 CASSPNYRDEQFF
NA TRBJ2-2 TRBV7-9 CASSLAGNTGELFF
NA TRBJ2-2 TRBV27 CASSLFRNTGELFF
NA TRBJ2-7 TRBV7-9 CASSVSGRGYEQYF
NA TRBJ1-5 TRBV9 CASSVGQERQPQHF
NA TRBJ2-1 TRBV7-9 CASSFSGSSYNEQFF
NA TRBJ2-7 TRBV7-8 CASRPGGSYEQYF
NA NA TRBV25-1 CASSEYNGDYEQYF
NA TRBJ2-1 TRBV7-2 CASGDRLYNEQFF
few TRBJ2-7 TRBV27 CASSRWAQAYEQYF
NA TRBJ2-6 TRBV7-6 CASSPNSASGANVLTF
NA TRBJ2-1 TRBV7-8 CASSTGLAGYNEQFF
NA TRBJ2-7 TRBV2 CASSTTTDGRLGYEQYF
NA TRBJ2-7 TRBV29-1 CSAWGLSRVGYEQYF
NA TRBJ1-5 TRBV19 CASAPGISNQPQHF
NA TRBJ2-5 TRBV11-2 CASSSTSGRARATQYF
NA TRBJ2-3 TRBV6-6 CASSSNRGSTDTQYF
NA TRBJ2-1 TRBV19 CASSRTSGNYNEQFF
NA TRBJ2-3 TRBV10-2 CASRGTGTSGGSSSTDTQYF
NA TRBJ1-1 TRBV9 CASSVGLGTANTEAFF
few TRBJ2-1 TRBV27 CASKASNEQFF
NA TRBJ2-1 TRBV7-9 CASSLRTGIHNEQFF
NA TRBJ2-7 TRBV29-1 CSVLLAGVEQYF
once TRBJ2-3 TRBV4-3 CASSQDGGGTGVDTQYF